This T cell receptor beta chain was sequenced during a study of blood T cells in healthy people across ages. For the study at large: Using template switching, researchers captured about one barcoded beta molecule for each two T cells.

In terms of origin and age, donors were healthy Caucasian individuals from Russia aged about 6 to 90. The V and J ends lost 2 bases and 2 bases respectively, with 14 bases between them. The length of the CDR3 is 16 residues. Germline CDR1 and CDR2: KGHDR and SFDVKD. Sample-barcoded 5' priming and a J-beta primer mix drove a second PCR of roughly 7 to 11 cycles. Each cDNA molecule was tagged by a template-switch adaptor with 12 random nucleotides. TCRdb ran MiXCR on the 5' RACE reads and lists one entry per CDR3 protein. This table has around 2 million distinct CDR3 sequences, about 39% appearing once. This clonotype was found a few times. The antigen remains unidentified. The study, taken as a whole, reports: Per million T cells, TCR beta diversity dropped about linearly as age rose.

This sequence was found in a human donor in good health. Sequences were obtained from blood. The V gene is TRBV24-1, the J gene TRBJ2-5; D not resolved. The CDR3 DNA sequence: TGTGCCACCAGTGATTCTTCTCGGACCGGTCAAGAGACCCAGTACTTC. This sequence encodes CATSDSSRTGQETQYF.